Listed below are T cell receptor beta chains from one sample, sequenced in a study of T-cell memory formation after mild COVID-19. Each CDR3 protein gets one entry after TCRdb re-called the 5' RACE reads with MiXCR. Of 350,000 to 500,000 distinct CDR3 sequences listed, around 22% are singletons. Sequencing was carried out using PBMCs or a T cell subset sorted from them (not recorded which). The receptors here all came from an adult woman who had mild COVID-19 (a few samples of this study predate the infection). Cell type and time point are not known. Each CDR3 is given without its conserved first and last residue. Each record gives: V gene, D gene, J gene, CDR3 protein. The D gene is left open where the match is weak.

V: TRBV11-3; D: .; J: TRBJ2-5; CDR3: ASSAAGGQETQY
V: TRBV15; D: .; J: TRBJ2-7; CDR3: ATSRGRSYGYEQY
V: TRBV20-1; D: TRBD1; J: TRBJ2-5; CDR3: SASSMDRAAETQY
V: TRBV12-3/TRBV12-4; D: .; J: TRBJ2-3; CDR3: ASSLMASTDTQY
V: TRBV6-6; D: .; J: TRBJ2-5; CDR3: ASSPPWQETQY
V: TRBV7-2; D: .; J: TRBJ2-4; CDR3: ASSLEGNIQY
V: TRBV24-1; D: TRBD1; J: TRBJ2-1; CDR3: ATSQGFGEQF
V: TRBV20-1; D: .; J: TRBJ2-5; CDR3: SARDPGRKETQY
V: TRBV4-1; D: TRBD1; J: TRBJ1-2; CDR3: ASSQERTGSYGYT
V: TRBV4-1; D: .; J: TRBJ2-3; CDR3: ASSQEPTPDTQY
V: TRBV3-1; D: .; J: TRBJ1-1; CDR3: ASSSPGRPGAF
V: TRBV7-6; D: TRBD1; J: TRBJ1-3; CDR3: ASSSQTGGTSGNTIY
V: TRBV7-8; D: .; J: TRBJ2-5; CDR3: ASSLVRGTGPQY